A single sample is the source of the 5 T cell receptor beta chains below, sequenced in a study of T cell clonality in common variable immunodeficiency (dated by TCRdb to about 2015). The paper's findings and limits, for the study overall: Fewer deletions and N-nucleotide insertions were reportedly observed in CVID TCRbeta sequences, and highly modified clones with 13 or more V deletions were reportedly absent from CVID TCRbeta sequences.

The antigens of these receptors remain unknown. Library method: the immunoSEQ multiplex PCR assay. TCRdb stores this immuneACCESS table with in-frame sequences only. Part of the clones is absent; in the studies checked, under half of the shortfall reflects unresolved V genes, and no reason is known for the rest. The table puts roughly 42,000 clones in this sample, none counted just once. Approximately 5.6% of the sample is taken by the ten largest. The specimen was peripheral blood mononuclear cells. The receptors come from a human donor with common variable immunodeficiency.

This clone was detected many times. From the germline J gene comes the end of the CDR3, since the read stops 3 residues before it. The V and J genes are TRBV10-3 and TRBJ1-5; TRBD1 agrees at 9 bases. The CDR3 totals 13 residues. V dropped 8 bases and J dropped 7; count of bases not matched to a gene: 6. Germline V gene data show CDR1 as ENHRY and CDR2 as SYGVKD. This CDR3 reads CAISTGGGQPQHF. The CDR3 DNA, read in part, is TGTGCCATCTCGACAGGGGGTGGACAGCCC.

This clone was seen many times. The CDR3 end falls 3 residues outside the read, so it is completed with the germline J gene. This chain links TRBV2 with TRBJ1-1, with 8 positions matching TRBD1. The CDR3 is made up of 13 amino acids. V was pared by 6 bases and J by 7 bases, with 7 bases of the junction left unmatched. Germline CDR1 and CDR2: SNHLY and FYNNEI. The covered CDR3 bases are TGTGCCAGCAGAGTCCCGGGACAGGTTGAA. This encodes CASRVPGQVE. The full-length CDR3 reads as CASRVPGQVEAFF.

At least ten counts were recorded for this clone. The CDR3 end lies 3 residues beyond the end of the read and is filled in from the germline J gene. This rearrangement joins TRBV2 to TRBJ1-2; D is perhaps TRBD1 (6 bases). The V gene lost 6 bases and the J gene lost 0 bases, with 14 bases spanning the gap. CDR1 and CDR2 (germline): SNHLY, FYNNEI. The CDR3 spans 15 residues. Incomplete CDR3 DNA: TGTGCCAGCAGGGTCCTGACAGGAACTAACTATGGC. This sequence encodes CASRVLTGTNYG. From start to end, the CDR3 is CASRVLTGTNYGYTF.

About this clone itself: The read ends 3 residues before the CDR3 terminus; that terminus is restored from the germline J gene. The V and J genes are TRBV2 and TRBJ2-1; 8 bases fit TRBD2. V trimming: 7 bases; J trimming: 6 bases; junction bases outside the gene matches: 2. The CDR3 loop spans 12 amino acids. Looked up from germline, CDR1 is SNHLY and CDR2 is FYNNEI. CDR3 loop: CASTTSGNEQFF. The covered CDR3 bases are TGTGCCAGCACAACTAGCGGCAATGAG.

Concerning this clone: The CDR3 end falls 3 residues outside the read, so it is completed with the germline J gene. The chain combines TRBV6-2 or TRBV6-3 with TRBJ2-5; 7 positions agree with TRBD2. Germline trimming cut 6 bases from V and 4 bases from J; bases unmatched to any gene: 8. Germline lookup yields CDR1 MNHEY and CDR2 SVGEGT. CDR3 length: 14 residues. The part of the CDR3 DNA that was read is TGTGCCAGCAGGCCCCGGGGGGAGGGAGAGACC. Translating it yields CASRPRGEGET. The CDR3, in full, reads CASRPRGEGETQYF.